These T cell receptor beta chains were read from a single sample in a study of T-cell reconstitution after alpha-beta-depleted transplantation in children. TCRdb analysed the PCR reads with MiXCR anew, one entry per CDR3 protein. The sample lists more than 400,000 distinct CDR3 sequences; roughly 10% were seen once. The specimen comprised PBMCs, mostly from graft donor cells, sampled 180 days after TCRalphabeta/CD19-depleted stem cell transplant. The receptors derive from a female patient between 2 and 10 years old who had a stem cell transplant for aplastic anemia, so the T cells may come from the graft donor. The CDR3 runs from the conserved cysteine through the conserved F or W. D genes are given only for firm matches. Clone size appears in some rows only: once, few, many, or a class for an expanded clone.

few	TRBJ2-2	TRBV7-2	-	CASSSRDSGPGELFF	TGTGCCAGCAGCAGTCGGGACTCCGGACCCGGGGAGCTGTTTTTT
-	TRBJ1-4	TRBV12-3/TRBV12-4	-	CASSLGLPEKLFF	TGTGCCAGCAGTTTGGGGTTACCTGAAAAACTGTTTTTT
many	TRBJ2-1	TRBV27	TRBD1	CASSMTGPSSNEQFF	TGTGCCAGCAGTATGACAGGGCCCTCTTCCAATGAGCAGTTCTTC
-	TRBJ2-1	TRBV12-3/TRBV12-4	-	CASSLEGRGPYNEQFF	TGTGCCAGCAGTTTAGAAGGGCGGGGGCCCTACAATGAGCAGTTCTTC
-	TRBJ1-2	TRBV7-2	-	CASSLAGRNYGYTF	TGTGCCAGCAGCTTAGCGGGCCGTAACTATGGCTACACCTTC
-	TRBJ2-1	TRBV9	TRBD2	CASSEGLAGGPGNEQFF	TGTGCCAGCAGCGAGGGACTAGCGGGAGGGCCGGGAAATGAGCAGTTCTTC
few	TRBJ2-2	TRBV28	-	CASSSGAPPFKELFF	TGTGCCAGCAGTTCGGGGGCCCCTCCGTTTAAGGAGCTGTTTTTT
-	TRBJ2-1	TRBV20-1	TRBD1	CRVSRDRVNEQFF	TGCAGAGTATCCCGGGACAGGGTTAATGAGCAGTTCTTC
-	TRBJ1-1	TRBV14	-	CASSQDWGSLNTEAFF	TGTGCCAGCAGCCAAGATTGGGGCAGCTTGAACACTGAAGCTTTCTTT
-	TRBJ2-7	TRBV5-1	TRBD1	CASSGSTGGAYEQYF	TGCGCCAGCAGCGGCTCCACAGGGGGCGCTTACGAGCAGTACTTC
-	TRBJ1-4	TRBV7-9	-	CASSSRVGEKLFF	TGTGCCAGCAGCTCCAGGGTGGGGGAAAAACTGTTTTTT
few	TRBJ2-7	TRBV5-1	-	CASSLRTVPTPEQYF	TGCGCCAGCAGCTTAAGAACAGTTCCTACACCCGAGCAGTACTTC
-	TRBJ1-1	TRBV19	-	CASSITDHTEAFF	TGTGCCAGTAGTATAACAGACCACACTGAAGCTTTCTTT
many	TRBJ2-1	TRBV12-3/TRBV12-4	TRBD2	CASSLRGRAFYNEQFF	TGTGCCAGCAGTTTACGCGGGAGGGCCTTCTACAATGAGCAGTTCTTC
-	TRBJ2-1	TRBV7-9	TRBD1	CASSRTGGNTNEQFF	TGTGCCAGCAGCCGGACAGGGGGAAACACAAATGAGCAGTTCTTC
-	TRBJ2-3	TRBV5-1	TRBD2	CASSLPRTSGVEDTQYF	TGCGCCAGCAGCTTGCCCCGGACTAGCGGGGTGGAGGATACGCAGTATTTT
few	TRBJ2-1	TRBV28	TRBD1	CASSLGQGQFF	TGTGCCAGCAGTTTGGGACAGGGGCAGTTCTTC
-	TRBJ1-2	TRBV3-1	-	CACSQGVATGHGYTF	TGTGCCTGCAGCCAAGGGGTGGCTACGGGGCATGGCTACACCTTC
few	TRBJ2-1	TRBV14	-	CASSPLAGRAGEQFF	TGTGCCAGCAGCCCCCTGGCGGGCAGGGCGGGTGAGCAGTTCTTC
many	TRBJ2-2	TRBV5-1	-	CASSFAGTSPGELFF	TGCGCCAGCAGCTTCGCGGGCACGTCACCCGGGGAGCTGTTTTTT
few	TRBJ2-5	TRBV20-1	-	CSAPKQGSQETQYF	TGCAGTGCCCCAAAACAGGGAAGCCAAGAGACCCAGTACTTC
-	TRBJ2-1	TRBV29-1	-	CSVGGSAYNEQFF	TGCAGCGTTGGGGGTAGCGCCTACAATGAGCAGTTCTTC
-	TRBJ2-3	TRBV10-3	-	CAISVRRTTSTDTQYF	TGTGCCATCAGTGTGAGACGGACTACTAGCACAGATACGCAGTATTTT
once	TRBJ2-5	TRBV7-9	-	CASSLSSGVRETQYF	TGTGCCAGCAGCTTAAGCTCCGGGGTAAGGGAGACCCAGTACTTC
few	TRBJ2-3	TRBV10-3	-	CAISEPSGTDTQYF	TGTGCCATCAGTGAGCCTAGCGGCACAGATACGCAGTATTTT
many	TRBJ2-3	TRBV4-3	-	CASSQDRGVADTQYF	TGCGCCAGCAGCCAAGACAGGGGAGTCGCAGATACGCAGTATTTT
-	TRBJ2-5	TRBV7-9	-	CASSSSPTAAGQTQYF	TGTGCCAGCAGCTCGTCTCCCACAGCGGCCGGGCAGACCCAGTACTTC
-	TRBJ2-1	TRBV29-1	TRBD2	CSVEGSGRNNEQFF	TGCAGCGTTGAAGGTAGCGGGAGGAACAATGAGCAGTTCTTC
few	TRBJ2-3	TRBV3-1	-	CASSPRFGTLRADTQYF	TGTGCCAGCAGCCCCCGATTCGGGACACTGAGGGCAGATACGCAGTATTTT
-	TRBJ2-6	TRBV7-9	-	CASSKRLVSGANVLTF	TGTGCCAGCAGCAAGAGACTAGTTTCTGGGGCCAACGTCCTGACTTTC
few	TRBJ2-1	TRBV7-8	TRBD1	CASSQDGQGTNEQFF	TGTGCCAGCAGCCAAGACGGACAGGGGACCAATGAGCAGTTCTTC
-	TRBJ2-5	TRBV28	-	CASSPELEETQYF	TGTGCCAGCAGCCCCGAGTTGGAAGAGACCCAGTACTTC
few	TRBJ2-1	TRBV5-1	-	CASSFGSSAYNEQFF	TGCGCCAGCAGCTTCGGCAGCAGCGCCTACAATGAGCAGTTCTTC
-	TRBJ2-3	TRBV12-3/TRBV12-4	-	CASSFWDTLVDTQYF	TGTGCCAGCAGTTTTTGGGACACCCTTGTGGATACGCAGTATTTT
few	TRBJ2-3	TRBV7-6	TRBD2	CASSLDRLAGGPDTQYF	TGTGCCAGCAGCTTAGATAGACTAGCGGGAGGCCCAGATACGCAGTATTTT
many	TRBJ2-4	TRBV5-6	-	CASSPAARGLSSQYF	TGTGCCAGCAGTCCAGCGGCCCGGGGCTTGAGCAGTCAGTACTTC
-	TRBJ2-1	TRBV2	TRBD2	CASSYSGRNNEQFF	TGTGCCAGCAGTTATAGCGGGAGGAACAATGAGCAGTTCTTC
few	TRBJ2-1	TRBV28	TRBD2	CASSLALTSIYNEQFF	TGTGCCAGCAGTTTAGCCCTGACTAGCATCTACAATGAGCAGTTCTTC
-	TRBJ2-1	TRBV9	TRBD2	CASSVVASGSNEQFF	TGTGCCAGCAGCGTAGTGGCTAGCGGGTCCAATGAGCAGTTCTTC
-	TRBJ2-1	TRBV19	TRBD1	CASSILLGQGHNEQFF	TGTGCCAGTAGTATCCTACTTGGACAGGGGCACAATGAGCAGTTCTTC
-	TRBJ2-3	TRBV20-1	TRBD2	CSATGRHDTDTQYF	TGCAGTGCTACCGGGAGGCACGACACAGATACGCAGTATTTT
few	TRBJ1-4	TRBV5-1	TRBD1	CASSLSSGQSNEKLFF	TGCGCCAGCAGCTTGTCATCGGGACAGTCTAATGAAAAACTGTTTTTT
-	TRBJ2-3	TRBV10-3	-	CATGPAGRTPDTQYF	TGTGCCACGGGGCCGGCGGGACGGACCCCAGATACGCAGTATTTT
many	TRBJ2-1	TRBV20-1	TRBD2	CSARGLAGYNEQFF	TGCAGTGCTCGTGGACTAGCGGGCTATAATGAGCAGTTCTTC
many	TRBJ2-3	TRBV12-3/TRBV12-4	TRBD1	CASSLQQGIPLPTSTDTQYF	TGTGCCAGCAGTCTCCAACAGGGGATTCCCCTCCCCACTAGCACAGATACGCAGTATTTT
few	TRBJ2-5	TRBV18	-	CASSPPSLGVQETQYF	TGTGCCAGCTCACCACCATCTTTGGGGGTACAAGAGACCCAGTACTTC
-	TRBJ2-1	TRBV5-1	TRBD2	CASSLPGLAEINEQFF	TGCGCCAGCAGCTTACCGGGACTAGCGGAGATCAATGAGCAGTTCTTC
many	TRBJ2-3	TRBV12-3/TRBV12-4	-	CASSLGPGTDTQYF	TGTGCCAGCAGTTTAGGTCCGGGGACAGATACGCAGTATTTT
many	TRBJ2-3	TRBV28	-	CASSFAGAVTDTQYF	TGTGCCAGCAGTTTCGCGGGTGCAGTCACAGATACGCAGTATTTT
-	TRBJ1-5	TRBV12-3/TRBV12-4	TRBD1	CASSFGGTGNPNQPQHF	TGTGCCAGCAGTTTTGGGGGGACAGGGAACCCCAATCAGCCCCAGCATTTT
-	TRBJ1-2	TRBV12-3/TRBV12-4	-	CASSLARRDDGYTF	TGTGCCAGCAGTTTAGCGCGACGGGACGATGGCTACACCTTC
few	TRBJ2-1	TRBV25-1	-	CASSEYLGHEQFF	TGTGCCAGCAGTGAATATTTAGGTCATGAGCAGTTCTTC
few	TRBJ1-5	TRBV7-2	-	CASSSEGVVGNQPQHF	TGTGCCAGCAGCTCAGAGGGGGTTGTGGGCAATCAGCCCCAGCATTTT